These 4 T cell receptor beta chains originate from one sample sequenced in a study of cytomegalovirus exposure and HLA in healthy donors. PCR was performed using 60 Vbeta and 13 Jbeta primers. Method: immunoSEQ multiplex PCR; TCRdb's copy keeps in-frame clones and lacks some. The data show approximately 100,000 clones, 65% to 90% seen once. Input material: PBMCs. The origin of the receptors is a woman aged 18-29 years in good health and CMV-seronegative.

The rearrangement joins TRBV28 to TRBJ2-7; D perhaps matches TRBD1 (6 bases). The CDR3 sequence is 14 residues long. The V end was cut by 7 bases, the J end by 4 bases, with 17 bases between. Germline CDR1 MDHEN, CDR2 SYDVKM. CDR3 in amino acids: CASTGQIYAYEQYF. The CDR3 bases are TGTGCCAGCACTGGACAGATCTATGCTTACGAGCAGTACTTC.

CDR3 sequence: CSGGQGPGYTF. The CDR3 DNA reads as TGCAGCGGTGGACAGGGGCCCGGCTACACCTTC. The chain combines TRBV29-1 with TRBJ1-2; TRBD1 matches 9 bases. The CDR3 runs to 11 residues. Germline V gene data show CDR1 as SQVTM and CDR2 as ANQGSEA. Trimming took 7 bases from V and 8 from J; bases not matched to a gene: 5.

The chain links TRBV27 to TRBJ2-1; tentatively, D is TRBD2 (6 bases). The germline V and J ends were trimmed by 2 bases and 1 base, with 12 bases remaining between them. CDR1 and CDR2 (germline): MNHEY, SMNVEV (reference sequence). The CDR3 totals 16 residues. Written as DNA, the CDR3 is TGTGCCAGCAGTTTAAACGGGGGTGGGTCCTACAATGAGCAGTTCTTC. It is translated as CASSLNGGGSYNEQFF.

The rearrangement links TRBV7-3 to TRBJ2-5; D gene unclear. This CDR3 is 13 amino acids long. From germline, CDR1 is SGHTA and CDR2 FQGTGA. The V gene lost 5 bases and the J gene lost 4 bases, with 11 bases spanning the gap. The CDR3 protein is CASSPLGSETQYF. The DNA of the CDR3 is TGTGCCAGCAGCCCGCTAGGCTCAGAGACCCAGTACTTC.